The T cell receptor (beta chain) described here comes from a study of control samples from healthy donors and cancer patients. The germline gives CDR1 LNHDA, CDR2 SQIVND (reference sequence). V lost 3 bases and J 1 base, leaving 12 bases between the germline ends. The CDR3 contains 16 residues. This clone was recorded once. TCRdb keeps only in-frame clones here, not all; method: immunoSEQ multiplex PCR. Of some 120,000 clones listed, roughly 91% were seen once; the top ten hold over 6.5%. The V and J genes are TRBV19 and TRBJ2-2, with D perhaps matching TRBD1 (5 bases). This clonotype originated in a man aged 35-49 years in good health. The specimen was blood. The CDR3 DNA reads as TGTGCCAGTAGTATTGGCGCAGGGCGGAACACCGGGGAGCTGTTTTTT. Its protein is CASSIGAGRNTGELFF.